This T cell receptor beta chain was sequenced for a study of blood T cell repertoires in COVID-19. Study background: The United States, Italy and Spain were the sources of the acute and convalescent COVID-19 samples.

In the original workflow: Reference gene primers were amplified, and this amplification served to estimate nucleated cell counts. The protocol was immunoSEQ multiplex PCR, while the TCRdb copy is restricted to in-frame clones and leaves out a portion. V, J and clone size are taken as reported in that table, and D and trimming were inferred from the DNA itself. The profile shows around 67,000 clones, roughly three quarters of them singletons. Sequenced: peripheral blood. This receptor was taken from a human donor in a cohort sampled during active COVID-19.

The CDR3 sequence is CATSRDRLAGELFF. CDR3 in DNA: TGTGCCACCAGCAGAGACAGGTTGGCCGGGGAGCTGTTTTTT. V is TRBV15 and J is TRBJ2-2; D is uncertain. This CDR3 spans 14 amino acids. Germline V lookup: CDR1 LNHNV, CDR2 YYDKDF (reference sequence). V lost 0 bases and J 6 bases, leaving 8 bases between the germline ends.